This T cell receptor (beta chain) emerged from a study of CD8 T cells in Susac syndrome. Study outcomes and limitations: The relatively small number of individuals in the TCR sequencing and HLA analysis was acknowledged by the study.

Sequencing of TCR beta, carried out with a high-throughput approach, was applied to CD8+ and CD4+ T cells from the blood. Purification of the CD8+ and CD4+ T cells relied on negative isolation, and TEMRA cells underwent FACS enrichment. Details on this clonotype: Its matching antigen is unknown.

Random-hexamer reverse transcription was applied to roughly 0.5 to 1 ug RNA. By means of immunoSEQ multiplex PCR, TCR beta CDR3 spanning 54 Vbeta and 13 Jbeta underwent amplification. One entry per CDR3 protein, called by TCRdb with MiXCR from the immunoSEQ multiplex PCR reads. The data show tens of thousands of distinct CDR3 sequences, around 93% seen once. Sequences were obtained from CD8+ T cells from PBMCs. The TCR was taken from a human donor with multiple sclerosis.

The CDR3 nucleotides read TGTGCCAGCAGCTTGGTTAGCGGACAGGGTGCAGATACGCAGTATTTT. Protein: CASSLVSGQGADTQYF. The chain recombines TRBV7-6 with TRBJ2-3; 8 nucleotides align to TRBD1. Germline CDR1 is SGHVS and CDR2 is FNYEAQ. This CDR3 region has 16 residues. The J segment lost 4 bases and the V segment lost 3 bases, leaving 9 bases of the junction unmatched.